The source of this T cell receptor (beta chain) is a study of T-cell reconstitution after alpha-beta-depleted transplantation in children (dated by TCRdb to about 2016). About the full investigation: T-cell immune reconstitution after TCRalphabeta/CD19-depleted allogeneic hematopoietic cell transplantation in children was quantitatively tracked in the study by means of TCR repertoire profiling.

To prepare the library, PCR was applied. Sequencing used an Illumina HiSeq 2500. TCR libraries were prepared with molecular barcoding, using unique molecular identifiers to normalize TCRbeta repertoire quantification. Starting from the raw public reads, TCRdb applied fastp trimming at Q25, assembled clones with MiXCR and retained in-frame beta chains. Every CDR3 protein is listed once, alongside the most common genes and DNA of its rows. Here the sample has 120,000 or so distinct CDR3 sequences; under 30% occur a single time. The ten largest clonotypes hold roughly a tenth of the sample. The investigation overall reported the following: The frequencies of hyperexpanded clones fell over the following months, and after one year, T-cell counts and TCRbeta diversity were mostly attributed to newly produced T cells. In some patients, high TCRbeta diversity at day 60 was attributed to recipient T cells and intrathymic progenitors that had survived conditioning. The apparently early alphabetaT-cell count recovery about two months after transplant was reportedly dependent on only several hundred rapidly expanded clones derived from non-depleted graft cells.

Sample treatment or condition, as interpreted from the label and publication: allogeneic hematopoietic cell transplantation with graft depleted of TCRalphabeta T cells and CD19 B cells. TCRalphabeta/CD19-depleted allogeneic hematopoietic cell grafts were given to the transplant recipients, all of whom were children. The germline ends are 13 bases apart after V is trimmed by 5 bases and J by 3 bases. CDR1 SGHTA and CDR2 FQGNSA are derived from the germline V gene. Counted from cysteine to phenylalanine, this CDR3 has 14 amino acids. Only CDR3 DNA is held: 42 bases, read in frame from base 1. Comment on this clonotype: Its target antigen remains unknown. Base qualities are missing; no much larger clone stands one base away.

The clonotype was recovered from a male patient aged 2 to 9 who had a stem cell transplant for chronic granulomatous disease, so the T cells may come from the graft donor. The sequencing here drew on PBMCs, mostly from graft donor cells, taken 180 days after TCRalphabeta/CD19-depleted stem cell transplant. The sequence is built from TRBV7-2 and TRBJ2-5; D gene: possibly TRBD2, on 7 matching bases. Read as DNA, the sequence is TGTGCCAGCAGCGGAGTAGGGGGGGAAGAGACCCAGTACTTC. The translation is CASSGVGGEETQYF. Extended through the reference TRBV7-2 and TRBJ2-5 proteins, this CDR3 yields the full variable domain: GAGVSQSPSNKVTEKGKDVELRCDPISGHTALYWYRQSLGQGLEFLIYFQGNSAPDKSGLPSDRFSAERTGGSVSTLTIQRTQQEDSAVYLCASSGVGGEETQYFGPGTRLLVL.